These T cell receptor beta chains were read from a single sample in a study of identifying expanded T cells in peripheral blood. Some clones are missing from TCRdb's copy, which holds only in-frame ones; the method was immunoSEQ multiplex PCR. In the table there are about 82,000 clones, about 87% of which are singletons. The sample comprised blood. These receptors came from a person aged 18-70 years in good health. CDR3s include the opening cysteine and the closing phenylalanine or tryptophan. D genes are given only for firm matches. Size is stated for part of the rows, as once, few or many counts, or as a class when the clone is expanded.

14 TRBJ2-7 TRBV5-1 - - CASRWDTTSYEQYF TGCGCCAGCAGGTGGGACACCACCTCCTACGAGCAGTACTTC
15 TRBJ2-1 TRBV7-2 TRBD2 - CASSLGTSGSSKQFF TGTGCCAGCAGCCTCGGGACTAGCGGGAGTAGCAAGCAGTTCTTC
15 TRBJ1-6 TRBV18 TRBD1 few CASSPTTGEGSPLHF TGTGCCAGCTCACCGACGACAGGGGAAGGGTCACCCCTCCACTTT
15 TRBJ1-1 TRBV7-2 - - CASSLVEGKNTEAFF TGTGCCAGCAGCTTAGTGGAGGGGAAGAACACTGAAGCTTTCTTT
15 TRBJ1-1 TRBV5-1 - - CASSLGRTDPTEAFF TGCGCCAGCAGCCTGGGACGAACCGATCCCACTGAAGCTTTCTTT
15 TRBJ1-2 TRBV4-3 - - CASSQDRGRDYGYTF TGCGCCAGCAGCCAAGATCGGGGCAGGGACTATGGCTACACCTTC
14 TRBJ1-2 TRBV19 - - CASSTGTALWGYTF TGTGCCAGTAGTACCGGGACGGCCCTATGGGGCTACACCTTC
14 TRBJ2-7 TRBV30 - - CACEPGHRSYEQYF TGTGCCTGCGAGCCGGGACATCGCTCCTACGAGCAGTACTTC
13 TRBJ2-7 TRBV5-6 - - CASSTGALGEQYF TGTGCCAGCAGCACTGGGGCCTTAGGCGAGCAGTACTTC
15 TRBJ2-7 TRBV7-8 TRBD1 - CASSFDRVPAYEQYF TGTGCCAGCAGCTTCGACAGGGTACCGGCCTACGAGCAGTACTTC
11 TRBJ1-1 TRBV5-1 - - CASSTGREAFF TGCGCCAGCAGCACCGGACGGGAAGCTTTCTTT
13 TRBJ1-5 TRBV29-1 - - CSVKMTANQPQHF TGCAGCGTAAAGATGACGGCTAATCAGCCCCAGCATTTT
13 TRBJ2-7 TRBV29-1 - - CSVPQASSYEQYF TGCAGCGTTCCACAGGCCAGCTCCTACGAGCAGTACTTC
12 TRBJ2-7 TRBV7-6 - - CASSLGGREQYF TGTGCCAGCAGCTTAGGGGGCCGGGAGCAGTACTTC
13 TRBJ1-2 TRBV13 - - CASSSSGLNGYTF TGTGCCAGCAGCTCAAGCGGCCTCAATGGCTACACCTTC
15 TRBJ1-1 TRBV27 TRBD1 - CASSAQGARHTEAFF TGTGCCAGCAGTGCACAGGGGGCGCGACACACTGAAGCTTTCTTT
15 TRBJ2-6 TRBV5-1 - - CASSLGATGANVLTF TGCGCCAGCAGCTTGGGGGCTACTGGGGCCAACGTCCTGACTTTC
13 TRBJ1-2 TRBV30 - once CAWSARVQSAYTF TGTGCCTGGAGCGCACGTGTCCAGTCAGCCTACACCTTC
15 TRBJ1-4 TRBV18 TRBD1 - CASSPQDRRGEKLFF TGTGCCAGCTCACCACAGGACAGGAGAGGAGAAAAACTGTTTTTT
13 TRBJ1-5 TRBV27 - - CASSFGLNQPQHF TGTGCCAGCAGCTTTGGCTTAAATCAGCCCCAGCATTTT
15 TRBJ1-1 TRBV19 - - CASSIQAGGNTEAFF TGTGCCAGTAGTATACAGGCCGGGGGAAACACTGAAGCTTTCTTT
12 TRBJ2-7 TRBV29-1 TRBD1 - CSVDREPCEQYF TGCAGCGTGGACAGGGAACCCTGCGAGCAGTACTTC
15 TRBJ1-6 TRBV9 - - CASSVSQGGESPLHF TGTGCCAGCAGCGTTTCCCAGGGTGGGGAGTCACCCCTCCACTTT
12 TRBJ1-1 TRBV6-4 TRBD1 - CASRTGAAEAFF TGTGCCAGCAGGACAGGGGCAGCTGAAGCTTTCTTT
15 TRBJ1-2 TRBV7-8 - few CASSLVGSLNYGYTF TGTGCCAGCAGCTTAGTCGGCAGCTTAAACTATGGCTACACCTTC
16 TRBJ2-7 TRBV4-2 TRBD2 - CASSQDSGLARYEQYF TGTGCCAGCAGCCAAGATAGCGGACTAGCGAGGTACGAGCAGTACTTC
12 TRBJ2-5 TRBV27 - once CASREGRGAQYF TGTGCCAGCAGGGAGGGGCGCGGGGCCCAGTACTTC
13 TRBJ1-1 TRBV7-2 - - CATSRGARGLAFF TGTGCCACCAGCCGTGGGGCCCGAGGACTGGCTTTCTTT
14 TRBJ2-3 TRBV7-9 - - CASSPGLSTDTQYF TGTGCCAGCAGCCCAGGCCTGAGCACAGATACGCAGTATTTT
14 TRBJ2-7 TRBV27 TRBD1 - CASIIPGQGCEQYF TGTGCCAGCATCATCCCGGGACAGGGCTGCGAGCAGTACTTC
15 TRBJ1-1 TRBV27 - once CASRTRDPRSTEAFF TGTGCCAGCCGTACACGGGACCCCCGGAGCACTGAAGCTTTCTTT
14 TRBJ2-1 TRBV4-3 TRBD1 - CASSQTGKNNEQFF TGCGCCAGCAGCCAGACAGGGAAGAACAATGAGCAGTTCTTC
13 TRBJ2-3 TRBV7-9 - - CASSLAAADTQYF TGTGCCAGCAGCTTAGCGGCGGCAGATACGCAGTATTTT
13 TRBJ1-2 TRBV7-2 - few CASSPDTNYGYTF TGTGCCAGCAGCCCGGACACCAACTATGGCTACACCTTC
14 TRBJ2-2 TRBV29-1 - - CSVDSGTGTGELFF TGCAGCGTTGATTCAGGGACGGGGACCGGGGAGCTGTTTTTT
16 TRBJ2-7 TRBV10-3 TRBD2 - CAISGTSGQGSYEQYF TGTGCCATCAGTGGGACTAGCGGGCAGGGGTCCTACGAGCAGTACTTC
13 TRBJ1-2 TRBV4-1 TRBD1 - CASSPPDRQGYTF TGCGCCAGCAGCCCTCCGGACAGGCAAGGCTACACCTTC
12 TRBJ2-7 TRBV30 - - CAWSFTGNEQYF TGTGCCTGGAGTTTTACGGGTAACGAGCAGTACTTC
14 TRBJ2-7 TRBV9 - - CASSAPGKSYEQYF TGTGCCAGCAGCGCCCCGGGCAAGAGCTACGAGCAGTACTTC
16 TRBJ2-3 TRBV5-1 - - CASSPPHTQSTDTQYF TGCGCCAGCAGCCCACCACATACACAGAGCACAGATACGCAGTATTTT
16 TRBJ2-5 TRBV18 TRBD2 - CASSPTLAGGRETQYF TGTGCCAGCTCACCAACCCTGGCGGGAGGGCGAGAGACCCAGTACTTC
14 TRBJ2-1 TRBV19 TRBD2 - CASNPAGGPYEQFF TGTGCCAGCAACCCAGCGGGGGGGCCCTATGAGCAGTTCTTC
15 TRBJ2-2 TRBV6-5 - - CASRPAGSNTGELFF TGTGCCAGCAGGCCAGCGGGTTCGAACACCGGGGAGCTGTTTTTT
13 TRBJ1-1 TRBV19 - - CASSMTLGTEAFF TGTGCCAGTAGTATGACTCTGGGGACTGAAGCTTTCTTT
15 TRBJ2-1 TRBV2 - - CASSELGPGSHEQFF TGTGCCAGCAGTGAATTGGGCCCGGGCTCCCATGAGCAGTTCTTC
13 TRBJ2-1 TRBV5-6 - - CASSREADNEQFF TGTGCCAGCAGCAGGGAGGCGGACAATGAGCAGTTCTTC
14 TRBJ2-1 TRBV7-6 TRBD1 - CASSRFLTGTEQFF TGTGCCAGCAGCCGTTTCCTGACAGGGACGGAGCAGTTCTTC
14 TRBJ2-1 TRBV7-9 TRBD1 - CASSPTTGAYEQFF TGTGCCAGCAGCCCGACGACAGGGGCCTATGAGCAGTTCTTC
14 TRBJ1-2 TRBV29-1 - - CSVPLSDMSYGYTF TGCAGCGTTCCCCTATCGGACATGTCCTATGGCTACACCTTC
16 TRBJ2-1 TRBV19 - - CASSPGSGEVFDEQFF TGTGCCAGTAGTCCCGGCTCTGGAGAGGTTTTTGATGAGCAGTTCTTC